This is a list of T cell receptor beta chains from one sample in a study of T-cell reconstitution after alpha-beta-depleted transplantation in children. TCRdb analysed the PCR reads with MiXCR anew, one entry per CDR3 protein. The table includes 250,000 to 300,000 distinct CDR3 sequences, around 7.3% detected once. Sample: peripheral blood, taken 360 days after TCRalphabeta/CD19-depleted stem cell transplant. These TCRs come from a female patient aged 2 to 10 who had a stem cell transplant for Fanconi anemia, so the T cells may come from the graft donor. The CDR3 runs from the conserved cysteine through the conserved F or W. The D gene is left open where the match is weak. Only some rows state a clone size, as once, few, many or a class for expanded clones.

TRBV20-1	many	TRBJ2-3	TRBD1	TGCAGTGCTCCTGGACAGGGACCTCGCACAGATACGCAGTATTTT	CSAPGQGPRTDTQYF
TRBV7-3	few	TRBJ2-3	.	TGTGCCAGCAGCTCCCAAAGTGCCACAGATACGCAGTATTTT	CASSSQSATDTQYF
TRBV27	many	TRBJ2-5	TRBD1	TGTGCCAGCAGTTTAATGGACAGGGCGCCCCAGTACTTC	CASSLMDRAPQYF
TRBV10-3	few	TRBJ2-7	TRBD1	TGTGCCATCAGGCCTCAGGGGGCCTCCTACGAGCAGTACTTC	CAIRPQGASYEQYF
TRBV7-9	many	TRBJ2-7	.	TGTGCCAGCAGCTTACGAGGGTTAGGAGACGAGCAGTACTTC	CASSLRGLGDEQYF
TRBV11-2	once	TRBJ1-5	.	TGTGCCAGCAGCTTAGGAGTGGATCAGCCCCAGCATTTT	CASSLGVDQPQHF
TRBV15	many	TRBJ1-6	.	TGTGCCACCAGCAGAGAGTTTCAGGGCGGAGGATCACCCCTCCACTTT	CATSREFQGGGSPLHF
TRBV5-4	.	TRBJ2-1	.	TGTGCCAGCAGCTTGGGAACCCGTTACAATGAGCAGTTCTTC	CASSLGTRYNEQFF
TRBV25-1	.	TRBJ2-5	.	TGTGCCAGCAAACTGGGGCCTCAAGAGACCCAGTACTTC	CASKLGPQETQYF
TRBV7-2	few	TRBJ2-3	TRBD2	TGTGCCAGCAGCTCCCCTCCATGGGGGGGAGGCACAGATACGCAGTATTTT	CASSSPPWGGGTDTQYF
TRBV28	many	TRBJ2-1	.	TGTGCCAGCAGTTTTGGCGGGGAAACCTTGTACAATGAGCAGTTCTTC	CASSFGGETLYNEQFF
TRBV14	few	TRBJ2-1	TRBD2	TGTGCCAGCAGCCTGACCGTTCTACCGGGACTAGCGGGGGTCACGACGTCCTACAATGAGCAGTTCTTC	CASSLTVLPGLAGVTTSYNEQFF
TRBV2	.	TRBJ1-4	.	TGTGCCAGCAGTTACGTTTGGGACGGGCTGTTTTTT	CASSYVWDGLFF
TRBV5-1	many	TRBJ1-6	.	TGCGCCAGCAGCTTGGAAGTCATGCCTAATTCACCCCTCCACTTT	CASSLEVMPNSPLHF
TRBV28	many	TRBJ2-1	.	TGTGCCAGCAGTTTCGGGGCGGGCGGCTACTCCTACAATGAGCAGTTCTTC	CASSFGAGGYSYNEQFF
TRBV12-3/TRBV12-4	many	TRBJ1-4	TRBD1	TGTGCCAGCAGTTTAACAGGGGTGGAGGAAAAACTGTTTTTT	CASSLTGVEEKLFF